This TCR beta chain derives from a study of blood T cell repertoires in COVID-19. On the study more broadly: The analysed material was cDNA or gDNA that came from T cells, B-cell-depleted T cells, or PBMCs.

Trimming at V came to 6 bases and at J to 4 bases, leaving 15 bases not matched to a gene. Per the germline V gene, CDR1 is SGHRS and CDR2 is YFSETQ. The CDR3 totals 16 residues. Authors' analysis steps: Amplification of reference gene primers was used by the study to estimate nucleated cell counts. Generated by immunoSEQ multiplex PCR, the TCRdb table keeps only in-frame clones and is missing some. Clone size and V and J calls were adopted from that table, with D and trimming inferred from the DNA. The sample has a few hundred thousand clones; about 87% are singletons. This clonotype originated in a woman between 45 and 65 years old with acute or convalescent COVID-19. Material: peripheral blood. This sequence joins TRBV5-1 and TRBJ2-5; 7 nucleotides line up with TRBD2. CDR3 protein: CASTEGGRVQGETQYF. The CDR3 nucleotides are TGCGCCAGCACGGAAGGAGGGAGGGTTCAAGGAGAGACCCAGTACTTC.